One sample yielded the 22 T cell receptor beta chains listed below, sequenced in a study of shared clonotypes between healthy human individuals. TCRdb's copy holds only in-frame clones and misses some; the assay was immunoSEQ multiplex PCR. The sample shows over a million clones, approximately 68% of them seen only once. What was sequenced was memory CD4+ T cells sorted from blood. Indicated subset: CD45RA-negative fraction. These receptor sequences come from a young man in good health.

V is TRBV7-8 and J is TRBJ1-1, with D unclear. The CDR3 runs 14 residues. CDR1 is SGHVS, CDR2 FQNEAQ, per germline. V lost 5 bases and J lost 0, with 10 bases in between. The DNA of the CDR3 is TGTGCCAGCAGCCTTACCGCATTGAACACTGAAGCTTTCTTT. Translating gives CASSLTALNTEAFF.

This clone has a handful of counts. The rearrangement joins TRBV18 to TRBJ2-5; no clear D. The CDR3 loop spans 15 amino acids. In germline, CDR1 is KGHSH, CDR2 LQKENI. V lost 1 base, J lost 5 bases, and 14 bases lay in between. CDR3 loop: CASSPQGMGFETQYF. CDR3 DNA: TGTGCCAGCTCACCACAGGGAATGGGATTCGAGACCCAGTACTTC.

The chain has TRBV11-2 and TRBJ1-2; unclear D gene. The V end lost 5 bases, the J end lost 3 bases, and 16 bases lay between the germline ends. The CDR3 runs to 15 residues. Looked up from germline, CDR1 is SGHAT and CDR2 is FQNNGV. The CDR3 nucleotides read TGTGCCAGCAGCGCACCCCCAGGAGGGTACTATGGCTACACCTTC. Amino acid sequence: CASSAPPGGYYGYTF.

The V gene is TRBV6-1, the J gene TRBJ1-6; D unclear. Per germline, CDR1 MNHNS and CDR2 SASEGT. V gave up 2 bases and J gave up 10 bases, with 9 bases separating them. The CDR3 extends over 13 amino acids. The CDR3 reads CASSERVRSPLHF. The CDR3 region has the DNA TGTGCCAGCAGTGAAAGGGTTCGGTCACCCCTCCACTTT.

The rearrangement uses TRBV10-3 and TRBJ2-3, with 11 bases matching TRBD2. J was trimmed by 1 base and V by 0 bases; bases with no gene match: 0. The germline V gene encodes CDR1 ENHRY and CDR2 SYGVKD. This CDR3 is 16 amino acids long. The CDR3 DNA follows: TGTGCCATCAGTGAGTCGACTAGCGGGGGCACAGATACGCAGTATTTT. Its protein is CAISESTSGGTDTQYF.

The V gene is TRBV6-4, the J gene TRBJ2-1; D call uncertain. Germline V gives CDR1 MRHNA, CDR2 SNTAGT. V was cut by 2 bases and J by 2 bases, with 4 bases left in between. The CDR3 contains 13 residues. CDR3 protein: CASSDEPYNEQFF. CDR3 sequence (DNA): TGTGCCAGCAGTGACGAACCCTACAATGAGCAGTTCTTC.

Only a few counts were recorded for this clone. The chain is built from TRBV12-2 and TRBJ2-1; TRBD2, the D gene given by the table, was not confirmed from the DNA. TRBV12-2 is given as a pseudogene. There are 11 residues in the CDR3. CDR3 coding DNA: TGTGCTGCAAGATGGGCGGGTGAGCAGTTCTTC. Translation: CAARWAGEQFF.

This clone appeared once. The gene calls are TRBV19 and TRBJ2-1; D possibly uses TRBD1 or TRBD2 (5 bases each). V was trimmed by 8 bases and J by 7 bases, leaving 15 bases between them. The CDR3 length is 13 residues. Germline values: CDR1 LNHDA, CDR2 SQIVND (reference sequence). The DNA for the CDR3 is TGTGCCAGTTTGGGGACCCCAGGTAATGAGCAGTTCTTC. Translation: CASLGTPGNEQFF.

This clone was seen more than once but under ten times. The chain is built from TRBV28 and TRBJ2-3; no firm D call. Germline V gives CDR1 MDHEN, CDR2 SYDVKM. The CDR3 covers 15 residues. Trimming stripped 3 bases from V and 0 bases from J, with 10 bases between. The CDR3, as DNA: TGTGCCAGCAGTTTTTTAGGGTCTAGCACAGATACGCAGTATTTT. Amino acids: CASSFLGSSTDTQYF.

The rearrangement links TRBV27 to TRBJ2-1; TRBD2 aligns across 8 bases. This CDR3 comprises 14 residues. The V segment lost 6 bases and the J segment 5 bases; nucleotides outside the gene matches: 6. Germline V gives CDR1 MNHEY, CDR2 SMNVEV (reference sequence). CDR3 region: CASSQRGRHNEQFF. The CDR3 nucleotides are TGTGCCAGCAGCCAGCGGGGGCGACACAATGAGCAGTTCTTC.

V gene TRBV11-2 combines with J gene TRBJ1-6; D not certain. V was cut by 4 bases and J by 7 bases, with 14 bases left in between. CDR3 length: 15 amino acids. From germline, CDR1 is SGHAT and CDR2 FQNNGV. The CDR3 nucleotides are TGTGCCAGCAGCTGGGCACGTGGGCAGAATTCACCCCTCCACTTT. It encodes CASSWARGQNSPLHF.

The rearrangement joins TRBV9 to TRBJ1-6; 7 bases align to TRBD1. The CDR3 has 15 residues. J was trimmed by 10 bases and V by 0 bases; bases with no gene match: 7. Germline assignment: CDR1 SGDLS and CDR2 YYNGEE. CDR3 sequence: CASSVDTTGHSPLHF. CDR3 sequence (DNA): TGTGCCAGCAGCGTAGACACGACAGGGCACTCACCCCTCCACTTT.

In its sample, this clone was seen a few times. V is TRBV5-1 and J is TRBJ2-3, with D perhaps matching TRBD1 or TRBD2 (5 bases each). This CDR3 region has 15 residues. Germline-derived CDR1 and CDR2 are SGHRS and YFSETQ. V was shortened by 9 bases and J by 0 bases, with 17 bases between the two germline ends. CDR3 in amino acids: CATGVGPQSTDTQYF. The CDR3 DNA sequence: TGCGCCACCGGGGTGGGACCGCAGAGCACAGATACGCAGTATTTT.

This clone appeared a few times. The rearrangement links TRBV5-1 to TRBJ2-5, with TRBD2 identical over 13 bases. Germline V gene data show CDR1 as SGHRS and CDR2 as YFSETQ. The CDR3 length is 17 residues. The V segment lost 3 bases and the J segment 4 bases; nucleotides outside the gene matches: 9. CDR3 bases: TGCGCCAGCAGCTCCACGGGACTAGCGGGGTCGGTAGAGACCCAGTACTTC. This encodes CASSSTGLAGSVETQYF.

The J gene is TRBJ2-2, the V gene TRBV5-1; 9 bases are shared with TRBD2. CDR3 size: 16 residues. Trimming removed 5 bases from V and 4 bases from J; junction bases left unmatched: 9. Germline V gene lookup returns CDR1 SGHRS and CDR2 YFSETQ. CDR3 in DNA: TGCGCCAGCAGTCAAAGCGGGAGGCGCAGCACCGGGGAGCTGTTTTTT. Its translation is CASSQSGRRSTGELFF.

This clone came up a few times. In DNA, the CDR3 is TGTGCCTGGAGGGACAGGGTGGATTCACCCCTCCACTTT. Translation: CAWRDRVDSPLHF. The gene calls are TRBV30 and TRBJ1-6; 8 nucleotides match TRBD1. This CDR3 is built from 13 residues. V was pared by 3 bases and J by 8 bases, with 3 bases of the junction left unmatched. Germline CDR1 GTSNPN, CDR2 SVGIG (reference sequence).

The gene calls are TRBV28 and TRBJ1-6; D may be TRBD1 (5 bases). CDR3 length equals 16 residues. Trimming took 7 bases from V and 4 from J, leaving 17 bases between them. Looked up from germline, CDR1 is MDHEN and CDR2 is SYDVKM. The CDR3 spells CASNGADGQYNSPLHF. The DNA of the CDR3 is TGTGCCAGCAATGGGGCAGACGGCCAATATAATTCACCCCTCCACTTT.

The J gene is TRBJ2-7, the V gene TRBV15; 8 nucleotides align to TRBD1. Germline V gene lookup returns CDR1 LNHNV and CDR2 YYDKDF (reference sequence). The CDR3 runs to 16 residues. V shed 0 bases and J 6 bases; nucleotides not matched to a gene: 10. The CDR3 DNA reads as TGTGCCACCAGCAGAGAGTGGGGACAGGCGGTTTCCGAGCAGTACTTC. It specifies CATSREWGQAVSEQYF.

The V and J genes are TRBV7-9 and TRBJ2-3; the D gene is possibly TRBD2 (6 bases). The CDR3 is 16 residues long. Trimming took 5 bases from V and 7 from J, leaving 22 bases between them. Germline CDR1 reads SEHNR; CDR2 reads FQNEAQ (reference sequence). The CDR3 is CASSGERADLIHTQYF. Here the CDR3 DNA reads TGTGCCAGCAGCGGAGAGCGGGCCGACCTTATCCATACGCAGTATTTT.

The genes are TRBV19 and TRBJ1-5; D is uncertain. The CDR3 is 14 residues long. Trimming took 5 bases from V and 11 from J, leaving 19 bases between them. The germline CDR1 and CDR2 sequences are LNHDA and SQIVND (reference sequence). CDR3 bases: TGTGCCAGTAGTTTAAGTAGGTCCCTGGAGGCCCAGCATTTT. Protein sequence: CASSLSRSLEAQHF. The full variable domain, rest sourced from reference TRBV19 and TRBJ1-5, is DGGITQSPKYLFRKEGQNVTLSCEQNLNHDAMYWYRQDPGQGLRLIYYSQIVNDFQKGDIAEGYSVSREKKESFPLTVTSAQKNPTAFYLCASSLSRSLEAQHFGDGTRLSIL.

This chain's CDR3 is CASSEGTASYEQYF. CDR3 nucleotides: TGTGCCAGCAGTGAAGGGACAGCTTCCTACGAGCAGTACTTC. The chain couples TRBV25-1 to TRBJ2-7, with 7 bases matching TRBD1. Trimming cost V 2 bases and J 1 base; bases outside gene matches: 2. The CDR3 covers 14 residues. The V gene's germline CDR1 is MGHDK and CDR2 SYGVNS.

V and J are TRBV28 and TRBJ1-5, with 10 bases that match TRBD1. Per germline, CDR1 MDHEN and CDR2 SYDVKM. CDR3 length: 17 amino acids. J gave up 1 base and V 8 bases, and 11 bases lay outside the gene matches. CDR3 nucleotides: TGTGCCAGCCACTCGGGACAGGGGAGTAGGAGCAATCAGCCCCAGCATTTT. Amino acids: CASHSGQGSRSNQPQHF.